The 8 T cell receptor beta chains listed next were all sequenced from one sample in a study of control samples from healthy donors and cancer patients (dated by TCRdb to 2019 to 2021). Library generation was performed with the immunoSEQ multiplex PCR assay. The immuneACCESS repertoire file appears here via TCRdb, limited to in-frame rearrangements. These files lack a portion of the clones; in checked studies, under half of the deficit traces to unresolved V genes, and the cause of the others is not known. This sample lists more than 100,000 clones; 89% were detected once. The ten largest clones take up about 7.6% of the sample. The sample was PBMCs. Receptors originate from a man over 45 with head and neck cancer.

The chain combines TRBV30 with TRBJ1-2; no reliable D call. The CDR3 spans 14 residues. Trimming took 0 bases from V and 5 from J, leaving 13 bases between them. Per the germline V gene, CDR1 is GTSNPN and CDR2 is SVGIG (reference sequence). The CDR3 spells CAWSVRRDGYGYTF. The DNA of the CDR3 is TGTGCCTGGAGTGTACGGAGGGATGGGTATGGCTACACCTTC.

The chain has TRBV19 and TRBJ2-2; TRBD2 agrees at 8 bases. The V gene's germline CDR1 is LNHDA and CDR2 SQIVND (reference sequence). After removal of 5 bases from V and 4 bases from J, the junction contained 6 bases not matched to a gene. This CDR3 region has 15 residues. The CDR3 loop is CASSPIAGSTGELFF. For the CDR3, the DNA is TGTGCCAGTAGTCCGATAGCGGGGAGCACCGGGGAGCTGTTTTTT.

The rearrangement joins TRBV5-1 to TRBJ2-2; TRBD2 aligns across 9 bases. Losses at the gene ends were 7 bases for V and 5 bases for J; bases not matched to a gene: 9. Germline CDR1 SGHRS, CDR2 YFSETQ. The length of the CDR3 is 15 residues. The CDR3 sequence: CASLSGSRWTGELFF. The CDR3, as DNA: TGCGCCAGCCTTAGCGGGAGTAGATGGACCGGGGAGCTGTTTTTT.

V is TRBV7-9 and J is TRBJ2-1; the D call may be TRBD1 or TRBD2 (6 bases each). The CDR3 totals 14 residues. Germline V gene data show CDR1 as SEHNR and CDR2 as FQNEAQ (reference sequence). The V and J ends lost 5 bases and 9 bases respectively, with 17 bases between them. In DNA, the CDR3 is TGTGCCAGCAGCCCAGTCTTAAGGGGGGCTGAGCAGTTCTTC. Residues: CASSPVLRGAEQFF.

The chain uses TRBV9 and TRBJ2-5, with 9 bases matching TRBD2. Germline V gene data show CDR1 as SGDLS and CDR2 as YYNGEE. This CDR3 has 16 residues. V gave up 4 bases and J gave up 5 bases; unmatched junction bases: 12. CDR3 sequence (DNA): TGTGCCAGCAGCCCGAGGGCCGGGACTAGCTATGAGACCCAGTACTTC. Amino acids: CASSPRAGTSYETQYF.

The gene calls are TRBV27 and TRBJ2-7; D may be TRBD1 or TRBD2 (5 bases each). The germline V gene encodes CDR1 MNHEY and CDR2 SMNVEV (reference sequence). The V gene lost 4 bases and the J gene lost 7 bases, with 20 bases spanning the gap. This CDR3 is built from 15 residues. CDR3 residues: CASSSTGTRAGEQYF. Here the CDR3 DNA reads TGTGCCAGCAGTTCGACCGGGACCCGGGCAGGAGAGCAGTACTTC.

In nucleotides, the CDR3 is TGTGCCAGCAGATATCTCTACGAGCAGTACTTC. It specifies CASRYLYEQYF. The chain is built from TRBV6-5 and TRBJ2-7, with D hard to call. Looked up from germline, CDR1 is MNHEY and CDR2 is SVGAGI. Trimming took 6 bases from V and 3 from J, leaving 6 bases between them. The CDR3 is 11 residues long.

CDR3 sequence reads: CASSNQGAGYTF. As DNA, the CDR3 is TGTGCCAGCAGTAATCAGGGAGCTGGCTACACCTTC. J is TRBJ1-2 and V is TRBV28, with D possibly matching TRBD1 (5 bases). CDR3 length equals 12 residues. The germline V gene encodes CDR1 MDHEN and CDR2 SYDVKM. Trimming cost V 5 bases and J 7 bases, with 11 bases left between them.